These 25 T cell receptor beta chains were sequenced from one sample in a study of T cells in Graves' hyperthyroidism and ophthalmopathy. The investigators amplified TCR beta CDR3 regions from RNA transcripts. With the HTBI primer set, the TCR CDR3 went through a first round of RT-PCR. Via MiXCR, TCRdb re-called the multiplex PCR reads, giving one row per CDR3 protein. This table has 400,000 to 500,000 distinct CDR3 sequences, approximately 13% appearing once. The sequenced material came from blood. The receptors here all came from a woman under 30 with Graves' hyperthyroidism.

This clonotype was picked up many times. The genes are TRBV12-3 or TRBV12-4 and TRBJ1-1; 7 positions agree with TRBD1. This CDR3 is built from 15 residues. J was trimmed by 3 bases and V by 5 bases; bases with no gene match: 9. CDR3 region: CASSLTPRGDTEAFF. The DNA for the CDR3 is TGTGCCAGCAGTCTAACCCCCAGGGGGGACACTGAAGCTTTCTTT.

This clonotype was counted many times. This sequence joins TRBV3-1 and TRBJ1-1, with 8 bases matching TRBD1. V was pared by 4 bases and J by 4 bases, with 5 bases of the junction left unmatched. The germline CDR1 and CDR2 sequences are LGHDT and YNNKEL (reference sequence). The CDR3 has 14 residues. CDR3 region: CASSPGTGFTEAFF. The CDR3 nucleotides read TGTGCCAGCAGCCCCGGGACAGGTTTCACTGAAGCTTTCTTT.

The table lists this clonotype with a few counts. The chain carries TRBV4-3 and TRBJ2-7; 9 bases align to TRBD1. Germline CDR1 reads LGHNA; CDR2 reads YSLEER. The CDR3 totals 18 residues. With V trimmed by 1 base and J by 4 bases, 14 bases remained unmatched. The CDR3 DNA is TGCGCCAGCAGCCAAGCCAGAAGTACCGGGACAGGGAATTACGAGCAGTACTTC. As protein: CASSQARSTGTGNYEQYF.

J is TRBJ1-2 and V is TRBV29-1; 9 nucleotides align to TRBD1. Per germline, CDR1 SQVTM and CDR2 ANQGSEA. The CDR3 is 12 amino acids. V was pared by 4 bases and J by 5 bases, with 2 bases of the junction left unmatched. The CDR3 loop reads CSVGQGVYGYTF. The CDR3 nucleotides read TGCAGCGTTGGACAGGGGGTTTATGGCTACACCTTC.

This clonotype has a count of ten or more. The chain employs TRBV10-3 and TRBJ1-1; D is unclear. This CDR3 region has 16 residues. Trimming took off 5 bases at V and 1 base at J, with 17 bases between the two ends. Looked up from germline, CDR1 is ENHRY and CDR2 is SYGVKD. Here the CDR3 DNA reads TGTGCCATCAGTACCCTTAGTGGGCAGAGGAACACTGAAGCTTTCTTT. It codes for CAISTLSGQRNTEAFF.

V usage is TRBV5-6 and J usage is TRBJ2-5; possibly TRBD1 or TRBD2 for D (5 bases each). The germline CDR1 and CDR2 sequences are SGHDT and YYEEEE. With 3 bases removed from V and 3 bases from J, the gap between germline ends came to 21 bases. CDR3 length equals 17 residues. The DNA for the CDR3 is TGTGCCAGCAGCTGGGGAGTAGTCGGGGCCGTCGAAGAGACCCAGTACTTC. It is translated as CASSWGVVGAVEETQYF.

At least ten counts were recorded for this clonotype. The chain combines TRBV2 with TRBJ2-1, with 7 nucleotides matching TRBD2. The J segment lost 4 bases and the V segment lost 10 bases, leaving 7 bases of the junction unmatched. The V gene's germline CDR1 is SNHLY and CDR2 FYNNEI. This CDR3 is built from 13 residues. The CDR3 is CATTSSGYNEQFF. The CDR3 DNA follows: TGTGCCACCACCTCTAGCGGATACAATGAGCAGTTCTTC.

This clonotype was found many times. V usage is TRBV7-2 and J usage is TRBJ2-5, with 13 bases lining up with TRBD2. Germline CDR1 SGHTA, CDR2 FQGNSA. The J segment lost 0 bases and the V segment lost 5 bases, leaving 9 bases of the junction unmatched. There are 18 residues in the CDR3. CDR3 amino acids: CASSPDGLAGVHQETQYF. In DNA, the CDR3 is TGTGCCAGCAGCCCAGACGGACTAGCGGGAGTCCACCAAGAGACCCAGTACTTC.

The chain carries TRBV18 and TRBJ2-2; weak D call: TRBD2 (5 bases). The V end lost 2 bases, the J end lost 5 bases, and 15 bases lay between the germline ends. Germline CDR1 reads KGHSH; CDR2 reads LQKENI. This CDR3 has 16 amino acids. This chain's CDR3 is CASSPGGTLVTGELFF. The CDR3 DNA sequence: TGTGCCAGCTCACCAGGAGGAACCCTGGTTACCGGGGAGCTGTTTTTT.

A note on this clonotype: The junction departs from the called germline gene at one end, perhaps through a read error. The chain links TRBV19 to TRBJ1-5; TRBD1 is a possible D gene (5 bases). CDR1 LNHDA and CDR2 SQIVND come from the germline V gene (reference sequence). CDR3 length: 17 amino acids. The DNA for the CDR3 is TGTGCCAGTAGTATCCCCCGAGCGGGACCTAGCGATCAGCCCCAGCATTTT. It translates to CASSIPRAGPSDQPQHF.

This clonotype was observed a handful of times. CDR3 sequence reads: CASSLATLFGLEQYF. The CDR3 DNA reads as TGTGCCAGCAGCTTAGCGACGTTGTTCGGGCTCGAGCAGTACTTC. The chain has TRBV7-2 and TRBJ2-7; D ambiguous. CDR1 SGHTA and CDR2 FQGNSA come from the germline V gene. V was cut by 0 bases and J by 6 bases, with 15 bases left in between. This CDR3 contains 15 residues.

The J gene is TRBJ1-3, the V gene TRBV19; no definite D call. The germline CDR1 and CDR2 sequences are LNHDA and SQIVND (reference sequence). V lost 4 bases to trimming and J lost 0 bases, with 10 bases between them. The CDR3 is 15 residues long. The CDR3 DNA follows: TGTGCCAGTAGTACGGACGGCAACTCTGGAAACACCATATATTTT. Encoded protein: CASSTDGNSGNTIYF.

In this sample, this clonotype turned up many times. This rearrangement joins TRBV11-2 to TRBJ2-1; 14 nucleotides agree with TRBD2. This CDR3 region has 20 residues. The germline V gene has CDR1 SGHAT and CDR2 FQNNGV. The V segment lost 2 bases and the J segment 0 bases; nucleotides outside the gene matches: 9. CDR3 loop: CASSLHTTGTSGGSYNEQFF. CDR3 bases: TGTGCCAGCAGCTTACACACAACCGGGACTAGCGGGGGCTCCTACAATGAGCAGTTCTTC.

In this sample, this clonotype turned up a few times. The rearrangement uses TRBV20-1 and TRBJ2-5; 9 bases match TRBD1. V shed 5 bases, J shed 2 bases, and the junction held 6 bases outside the gene matches. Looked up from germline, CDR1 is DFQATT and CDR2 is SNEGSKA (reference sequence). The CDR3 is made up of 14 amino acids. The CDR3 loop is CSAGTGSPQETQYF. The CDR3 DNA is TGCAGTGCTGGGACAGGGTCACCTCAAGAGACCCAGTACTTC.

This clonotype was recorded many times. This chain connects TRBV18 to TRBJ2-1, with 9 bases aligning to TRBD2. Trimming cost V 1 base and J 8 bases; bases outside gene matches: 9. This CDR3 is built from 16 residues. The germline V gene has CDR1 KGHSH and CDR2 LQKENI. CDR3 residues: CASSPLGASGNYEQFF. For the CDR3, the DNA is TGTGCCAGCTCACCACTAGGGGCTAGCGGGAACTATGAGCAGTTCTTC.

At least ten counts were recorded for this clonotype. V usage is TRBV7-2 and J usage is TRBJ1-5, with 10 bases that match TRBD1. The CDR3 is 18 residues long. Germline CDR1 SGHTA, CDR2 FQGNSA. V shed 5 bases and J 2 bases; nucleotides not matched to a gene: 12. CDR3 sequence (DNA): TGTGCCAGCAGCCCGAGGGGGACAGGGGAGGGTCGCAATCAGCCCCAGCATTTT. Its translation: CASSPRGTGEGRNQPQHF. Full variable domain (outside the CDR3, taken from reference TRBV7-2 and TRBJ1-5): GAGVSQSPSNKVTEKGKDVELRCDPISGHTALYWYRQSLGQGLEFLIYFQGNSAPDKSGLPSDRFSAERTGGSVSTLTIQRTQQEDSAVYLCASSPRGTGEGRNQPQHFGDGTRLSIL.

Many counts were recorded for this clonotype. The rearrangement joins TRBV11-2 to TRBJ2-2; 8 nucleotides match TRBD1. V was clipped by 1 base and J by 4 bases; unmatched bases: 5. The CDR3 contains 16 residues. Germline assignment: CDR1 SGHAT and CDR2 FQNNGV. The CDR3 DNA reads as TGTGCCAGCAGCTTAGGGACAGGGTACGGCACCGGGGAGCTGTTTTTT. Translation: CASSLGTGYGTGELFF.

This clonotype was observed at least ten times. V gene TRBV28 combines with J gene TRBJ2-3; 9 positions match TRBD1. V shed 5 bases, J shed 1 base, and the junction held 4 bases outside the gene matches. The CDR3 runs to 15 residues. Germline V CDR1 and CDR2: MDHEN, SYDVKM. CDR3 amino acids: CASSIQGAGTDTQYF. CDR3 nucleotide sequence: TGTGCCAGCAGTATACAGGGGGCAGGCACAGATACGCAGTATTTT.

With respect to this clonotype: Possible read error: a much larger clone is one base away. This chain uses TRBV7-2 with TRBJ1-5; the match to TRBD1 covers 12 bases. Trimming took 7 bases from V and 7 from J; bases not matched to a gene: 5. This CDR3 has 14 residues. CDR1 is SGHTA and CDR2 is FQGNSA in the germline V gene. The CDR3 loop reads CASNLGTGGQPQHF. As DNA, the CDR3 is TGTGCCAGCAACTTGGGGACAGGGGGCCAGCCCCAGCATTTT.

Notes on this clonotype: At one end, the junction sequence differs from germline, possibly due to a read error. The chain joins TRBV11-1 to TRBJ1-2; D gene uncertain. The germline V gene encodes CDR1 SGHAT and CDR2 FQDESV (reference sequence). The CDR3 consists of 16 residues. CDR3 bases: TGCGCCAGCAAATACGAACTCGGACGGTTTTTCTATGGCTACACCTTC. Translation: CASKYELGRFFYGYTF.

This clonotype has a count of ten or more. The CDR3 sequence is CASSLFFGQGIEYGSNQPQHF. The CDR3 bases are TGTGCCAGCAGTTTATTTTTCGGACAGGGGATTGAATATGGTAGCAATCAGCCCCAGCATTTT. The chain is built from TRBV28 and TRBJ1-5; 9 bases are shared with TRBD1. V shed 1 base, J shed 0 bases, and the junction held 16 bases outside the gene matches. CDR3 size: 21 residues. The V gene's germline CDR1 is MDHEN and CDR2 SYDVKM.

This clonotype was detected ten times or more. The rearrangement uses TRBV28 and TRBJ2-7; the D gene is possibly TRBD1 (6 bases). The germline V and J ends were trimmed by 3 bases and 0 bases, with 15 bases remaining between them. The CDR3 totals 16 residues. The germline gives CDR1 MDHEN, CDR2 SYDVKM. CDR3 sequence: CASSLFGTGSSYEQYF. The CDR3, as DNA: TGTGCCAGCAGTTTGTTCGGAACAGGGAGCTCCTACGAGCAGTACTTC.

This clonotype was seen a few times. The chain carries TRBV19 and TRBJ2-7, with 7 bases identical to TRBD1. There are 14 residues in the CDR3. With V trimmed by 7 bases and J by 1 base, 7 bases remained unmatched. The germline V gene encodes CDR1 LNHDA and CDR2 SQIVND (reference sequence). CDR3 sequence (DNA): TGTGCCAGTACCACGACAGGGACGTCCTACGAGCAGTACTTC. Translated, it gives CASTTTGTSYEQYF.

This clonotype was seen a few times. The V gene is TRBV10-3, the J gene TRBJ2-2, with D unclear. The V end lost 4 bases, the J end lost 9 bases, and 15 bases lay between the germline ends. Germline CDR1 is ENHRY and CDR2 is SYGVKD. The CDR3 totals 14 residues. CDR3 in DNA: TGTGCCATCAGTGTAGGCGACGACCACCGGGAGCTGTTTTTT. It encodes CAISVGDDHRELFF.

In its sample, this clonotype was seen once. The chain employs TRBV27 and TRBJ1-6, with 9 nucleotides matching TRBD1. Germline trimming cut 3 bases from V and 9 bases from J; bases unmatched to any gene: 9. This CDR3 spans 16 amino acids. Looked up from germline, CDR1 is MNHEY and CDR2 is SMNVEV (reference sequence). CDR3 residues: CASSFMGQGIVSPLHF. CDR3 nucleotides: TGTGCCAGCAGTTTTATGGGACAGGGTATAGTTTCACCCCTCCACTTT.